Listed here are 12 T cell receptor beta chains from one sample, sequenced in a study of T cell responses to AZD1222 COVID-19 vaccine. Repertoires were generated with immunoSEQ multiplex PCR, while TCRdb's copy carries only in-frame clones and drops some. The repertoire holds approximately 110,000 clones, with about 90% as singletons. This specimen consisted of peripheral blood, obtained 28 days after the second AZD1222 dose. Receptors originate from an adult who received the AZD1222 COVID-19 vaccine.

The rearrangement uses TRBV11-2 and TRBJ2-7; TRBD1 agrees at 7 bases. Per the germline V gene, CDR1 is SGHAT and CDR2 is FQNNGV. The trim removed 1 base at V and 2 bases at J, leaving 2 bases unmatched. The length of the CDR3 is 14 residues. The CDR3 reads CASSLGQGTYEQYF. Here the CDR3 DNA reads TGTGCCAGCAGCTTAGGACAGGGCACCTACGAGCAGTACTTC.

This clone was found once. The chain links TRBV23-1 to TRBJ2-1; TRBD2 matches at 10 bases. TRBV23-1 is designated an ORF whose function remains uncertain. The CDR3 sequence is 16 residues long. V shed 2 bases and J 6 bases; nucleotides not matched to a gene: 7. CDR3 sequence: CASSQAEREGCNEQFF. The CDR3 bases are TGCGCCAGCAGTCAAGCAGAGCGGGAGGGCTGCAATGAGCAGTTCTTC.

The chain links TRBV15 to TRBJ2-5; 9 bases are shared with TRBD1. Germline V gene lookup returns CDR1 LNHNV and CDR2 YYDKDF (reference sequence). This CDR3 contains 16 residues. J was trimmed by 5 bases and V by 3 bases; bases with no gene match: 10. CDR3 loop: CATSRYRDRVGETQYF. CDR3 coding DNA: TGTGCCACCAGCAGGTACAGGGACAGGGTTGGGGAGACCCAGTACTTC.

The chain employs TRBV2 and TRBJ1-4; 7 nucleotides line up with TRBD1. The CDR3 extends over 15 amino acids. Germline lookup yields CDR1 SNHLY and CDR2 FYNNEI. Losses at the gene ends were 6 bases for V and 6 bases for J; bases not matched to a gene: 10. The CDR3 sequence is CASRHRGGRDEKLFF. The DNA for the CDR3 is TGTGCCAGCAGGCACAGGGGAGGCAGAGATGAAAAACTGTTTTTT.

About this clone itself: Compared with germline, one end of the junction differs, possibly owing to a read error. The rearrangement joins TRBV7-8 to TRBJ2-4, with 8 bases matching TRBD1. CDR1 is SGHVS, CDR2 FQNEAQ, per germline. The CDR3 spans 13 residues. CDR3: CASSLDQGARVEF. For the CDR3, the DNA is TGTGCCAGCAGCTTAGACCAGGGGGCGCGCGTTGAGTTC.

J is TRBJ2-7 and V is TRBV15; D is perhaps TRBD1 or TRBD2 (5 bases each). V was clipped by 3 bases and J by 0 bases, with 12 bases between them. CDR3 length: 15 amino acids. Germline CDR1 reads LNHNV; CDR2 reads YYDKDF (reference sequence). In nucleotides, the CDR3 is TGTGCCACCAGCAGGGGGGACGGTGCCTCCTACGAGCAGTACTTC. It encodes CATSRGDGASYEQYF.

J is TRBJ2-1 and V is TRBV11-2; 7 nucleotides agree with TRBD2. CDR1 is SGHAT and CDR2 is FQNNGV in the germline V gene. Trimming cost V 2 bases and J 4 bases; bases outside gene matches: 14. CDR3 length equals 18 residues. CDR3 sequence: CASSLRRSGADIYNEQFF. The CDR3 coding sequence is TGTGCCAGCAGCTTACGAAGAAGCGGGGCAGATATTTACAATGAGCAGTTCTTC. The entire variable domain, with the rest obtained from reference TRBV11-2 and TRBJ2-1, is as follows: EAGVAQSPRYKIIEKRQSVAFWCNPISGHATLYWYQQILGQGPKLLIQFQNNGVVDDSQLPKDRFSAERLKGVDSTLKIQPAKLEDSAVYLCASSLRRSGADIYNEQFFGPGTRLTVL.

The V gene is TRBV10-3, the J gene TRBJ1-5; maybe TRBD1 (5 bases). The germline V and J ends were trimmed by 3 bases and 0 bases, with 9 bases remaining between them. The CDR3 sequence is 15 residues long. In germline, CDR1 is ENHRY, CDR2 SYGVKD. The CDR3 is CAISDGTDSNQPQHF. Written as DNA, the CDR3 is TGTGCCATCAGTGATGGGACCGATAGCAATCAGCCCCAGCATTTT.

This chain connects TRBV12-3 or TRBV12-4 to TRBJ1-2; D might be TRBD1 (5 bases). V dropped 6 bases and J dropped 5 bases, with 13 bases sitting between them. CDR3 size: 13 residues. The CDR3 DNA reads TGTGCCAGCAGCCAGGGACGGCCTTATGGCTACACCTTC. It yields the protein CASSQGRPYGYTF.

This sequence joins TRBV24-1 and TRBJ2-5, with 12 bases matching TRBD2. Trimming took 3 bases from V and 1 from J; bases not matched to a gene: 5. CDR3 size: 17 residues. The germline V gene encodes CDR1 KGHDR and CDR2 SFDVKD. Here the CDR3 DNA reads TGTGCCACCAGTGATCAGAGACTAGCGGGGGTCCAAGAGACCCAGTACTTC. Amino acids: CATSDQRLAGVQETQYF.

In regard to this clone: Additional DNA sequences in this sample encode the identical CDR3. The V gene is TRBV12-3 or TRBV12-4, the J gene TRBJ2-7, with D tentatively TRBD2 (6 bases). CDR3 length: 13 amino acids. Trimming pared 1 base from V and 3 bases from J, leaving 7 bases between. The CDR3 nucleotides read TGTGCCAGCAGTTTAGGCGGGAACTACGAGCAGTACTTC. As protein: CASSLGGNYEQYF.

The chain employs TRBV10-3 and TRBJ2-2, with D tentatively TRBD2 (6 bases). Per germline, CDR1 ENHRY and CDR2 SYGVKD. The CDR3 runs to 15 residues. V lost 0 bases to trimming and J lost 5 bases, with 10 bases between them. In DNA, the CDR3 is TGTGCCATCAGTGAGTCTACCGGAGGGACCGGGGAGCTGTTTTTT. Translating gives CAISESTGGTGELFF.